This T cell receptor beta chain was captured by sequencing in a study of T cells in Graves' hyperthyroidism and ophthalmopathy. RNA transcripts provided the source from which TCR beta CDR3 regions were amplified. HTBI primers drove first-round RT-PCR of the TCR CDR3. A single record per CDR3 protein comes from TCRdb applying MiXCR to the multiplex PCR reads. The table includes around 400,000 distinct CDR3 sequences, about 13% detected once. CDR3 length equals 15 residues. The V gene's germline CDR1 is LNHNV and CDR2 YYDKDF (reference sequence). V was pared by 0 bases and J by 4 bases, with 12 bases between. In this sample, this clonotype turned up many times.

This clonotype was obtained from a woman under 30 with Graves' hyperthyroidism. Sample: blood. V usage is TRBV15 and J usage is TRBJ1-2, with D maybe TRBD1 (6 bases). CDR3 in amino acids: CATSRDTGLPYGYTF. The CDR3 nucleotides read TGTGCCACCAGCAGAGATACAGGGCTGCCCTATGGCTACACCTTC.